This TCR beta chain was recovered during a study of T cells after posttransplantation cyclophosphamide. Study-level points and caveats: Skin or GI-infiltrating T cells shared few TRB sequences with blood.

Treatment was busulfan-fludarabine conditioning, a marrow graft, and cyclophosphamide on days +3 and +4. Looked up from germline, CDR1 is MNHEY and CDR2 is SVGAGI. This CDR3 spans 14 amino acids. Trimming removed 7 bases from V and 5 bases from J, with 14 bases in between. This clone was counted a few times. Its antigen is not known. Method: immunoSEQ multiplex PCR; TCRdb's copy keeps in-frame clones and lacks some. In the table there are about 22,000 clones, 86% of which are singletons. The clonotype originates from a female patient under 45 who received an allogeneic stem cell transplant from an unrelated donor, was CMV-positive, and had no GVHD. The graft donor may be the source of some T cells. The chain is built from TRBV6-5 and TRBJ1-4, with D possibly matching TRBD1 (6 bases). The sample consisted of PBMCs, taken after allogeneic stem cell transplant with posttransplant cyclophosphamide. Written as DNA, the CDR3 is TGTGCCAGCACCTCGATTACAGGGAATGAAAAACTGTTTTTT. It is translated as CASTSITGNEKLFF.